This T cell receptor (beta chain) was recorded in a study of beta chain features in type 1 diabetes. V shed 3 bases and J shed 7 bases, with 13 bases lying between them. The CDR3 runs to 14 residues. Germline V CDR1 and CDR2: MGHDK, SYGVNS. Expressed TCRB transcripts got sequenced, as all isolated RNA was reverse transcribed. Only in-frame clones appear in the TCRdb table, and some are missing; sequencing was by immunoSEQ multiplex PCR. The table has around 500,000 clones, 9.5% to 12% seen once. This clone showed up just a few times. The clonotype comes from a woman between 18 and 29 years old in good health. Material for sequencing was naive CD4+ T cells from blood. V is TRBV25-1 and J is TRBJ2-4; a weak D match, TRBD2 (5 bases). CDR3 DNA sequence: TGTGCCAGCAGTGATCCCGCGGCGGGTAACATTCAGTACTTC. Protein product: CASSDPAAGNIQYF.